The sample holds a few counts of the clone carrying this T cell receptor beta chain. This sample was taken from a study of blood T cell repertoires in COVID-19. The overall study: The analysed material was cDNA or gDNA that came from T cells, B-cell-depleted T cells, or PBMCs.

The repertoire was sequenced with immunoSEQ multiplex PCR; TCRdb's copy has only in-frame clones and lacks some. Of 140,000 or so clones listed, around 79% were seen once; the top ten hold 4.5% to 5%. The Seattle patients, enrolled during active infection, were followed longitudinally. This clonotype was sampled from a woman aged 65 to 85 with COVID-19, enrolled during active disease. Sequencing was carried out using peripheral blood.

CDR3 sequence reads: CASSLDIGQADEQFF. The CDR3 DNA sequence: TGTGCCAGCAGCTTAGATATTGGACAGGCCGATGAGCAGTTCTTC. The rearrangement joins TRBV11-2 to TRBJ2-1; TRBD1 matches 7 bases. Germline V gene sequence: CDR1 SGHAT, CDR2 FQNNGV. CDR3 length: 15 residues. J lost 8 bases, V lost 0 bases, and 7 bases had no gene match.